The 5 T cell receptor beta chains reported below all come from one sample, sequenced in a study of blood T cell repertoires in COVID-19. Data came from immunoSEQ multiplex PCR; TCRdb stores just in-frame clones and leaves some out. The repertoire holds 100,000 to 150,000 clones, with 86% as singletons. The sequenced sample consisted of peripheral blood. The source is a human donor in a cohort sampled during active COVID-19.

V usage is TRBV5-6 and J usage is TRBJ2-2; TRBD2 aligns across 11 bases. This CDR3 spans 18 amino acids. Germline V gives CDR1 SGHDT, CDR2 YYEEEE. The trim removed 6 bases at V and 4 bases at J, leaving 14 bases unmatched. CDR3 in DNA: TGTGCCAGCACCTATGGGCTAGCGGGAGGTCGTGGCACCGGGGAGCTGTTTTTT. Residues: CASTYGLAGGRGTGELFF.

In DNA form, the CDR3 reads TGCGCCAGCAGCTTCACTTATCCCGGGGAGCTGTTTTTT. This sequence encodes CASSFTYPGELFF. This chain connects TRBV5-1 to TRBJ2-2; D not resolved. Germline V gene sequence: CDR1 SGHRS, CDR2 YFSETQ. V was cut by 2 bases and J by 6 bases, with 8 bases left in between. This CDR3 contains 13 residues.

This clone occurred once. V and J are TRBV5-6 and TRBJ1-1; a possible D gene is TRBD1 (6 bases). The CDR3 sequence is 15 residues long. Germline V gene lookup returns CDR1 SGHDT and CDR2 YYEEEE. V was pared by 4 bases and J by 2 bases, with 15 bases between. The DNA of the CDR3 is TGTGCCAGCAGCCACCCTGGACAGTCAAACACTGAAGCTTTCTTT. This codes for CASSHPGQSNTEAFF. Together with reference TRBV5-6 and TRBJ1-1, the CDR3 gives the full variable domain: DAGVTQSPTHLIKTRGQQVTLRCSPKSGHDTVSWYQQALGQGPQFIFQYYEEEERQRGNFPDRFSGHQFPNYSSELNVNALLLGDSALYLCASSHPGQSNTEAFFGQGTRLTVV.

This chain connects TRBV3-1 (or the pseudogene TRBV3-2) to TRBJ2-6; 8 positions match TRBD1. The CDR3 consists of 14 residues. Germline assignment: CDR1 LGHDT and CDR2 YNNKEL (reference sequence). V gave up 10 bases and J gave up 2 bases; unmatched junction bases: 4. For the CDR3, the DNA is TGTGCCACCCAGGGGGCCCCTGGGGCCAACGTCCTGACTTTC. It codes for CATQGAPGANVLTF.

The chain recombines TRBV5-1 with TRBJ2-3, with a weak D call TRBD2 (6 bases). The CDR3 runs to 16 residues. V lost 4 bases and J 0 bases, leaving 15 bases between the germline ends. Germline CDR1 is SGHRS and CDR2 is YFSETQ. The CDR3 sequence is CASSGGLLTSTDTQYF. The CDR3, as DNA: TGCGCCAGCAGCGGGGGACTCCTGACTAGCACAGATACGCAGTATTTT.